One TCR beta chain is described in this entry. Its antigen is not known. This CDR3 region has 14 residues. Trimming stripped 3 bases from V and 8 bases from J, with 16 bases between. This sample is drawn from a study of CD8+CD57+ T cells in acquired aplastic anemia. Whole-study context: Mean DNA quantity obtained from sorted CD4+ and CD8+ cells was 2.5 to 4 ug.

Broader study findings: Controls and patients did not differ significantly in CD8+ Simpson's diversity.

Individuals selected for sequencing had exhibited CD8+CD57+ cell expansion on flow cytometry. Genomic DNA acted as the template from which TCR beta VDJ combination and CDR3 sequence profiling were carried out. In TCRdb, the reads were re-called with MiXCR into one record per CDR3 protein. The sample gives tens of thousands of distinct CDR3 sequences, less than 85% of which show up once; 65% to 85% is in the top ten. The sample comprised sorted CD4+, CD8+, or CD8+CD57+ T cells (not recorded which) from PBMCs. The chain employs TRBV12-3 or TRBV12-4 and TRBJ1-2, with D possibly being TRBD1 (6 bases). The clonotype comes from a human donor with aplastic anemia. CDR3 sequence (DNA): TGTGCCAGCAGTTTTCAACAGGGTTCGTCCGGCTACACCTTC. Amino acid sequence: CASSFQQGSSGYTF.